This T cell receptor beta chain stems from a study of T cell responses to AZD1222 COVID-19 vaccine. Study findings and constraints: After two AZD1222 doses, spike-specific TCR breadth and depth rose versus day 0.

This CDR3 is 13 amino acids long. The V end was cut by 0 bases, the J end by 4 bases, with 4 bases between. The V gene's germline CDR1 is LGHDT and CDR2 YNNKEL (reference sequence). Profiled with immunoSEQ multiplex PCR; TCRdb holds only in-frame clones, not every one. The sample shows about 150,000 clones, over 70% of them seen only once. Comment on this clone: Antigen specificity is unknown.

The sequencing here drew on peripheral blood, taken 28 days after the second AZD1222 dose. This receptor was identified in an adult who received the AZD1222 COVID-19 vaccine. The rearrangement joins TRBV3-1 (or the pseudogene TRBV3-2) to TRBJ1-3; D not certain. The CDR3: CASSQEGGNTIYF. The DNA of the CDR3 is TGTGCCAGCAGCCAAGAAGGCGGAAACACCATATATTTT.